This section outlines one T cell receptor (beta chain) sequence together with its context. One end of the junction does not line up with germline, which may come from a read error. One entry per CDR3 protein, called by TCRdb with MiXCR from the 5' RACE reads. The profile shows some 10,000 distinct CDR3 sequences, around 5.6% of them singletons. The source of the sample is a study of spatial heterogeneity in lung cancer. The CDR3 extends over 13 amino acids. Germline-derived CDR1 and CDR2 are DFQATT and SNEGSKA (reference sequence). The time point is: sample taken at primary tumor resection. Samples came from some 73 TRACERx patients with untreated early-stage lung cancer.

The chain recombines TRBV20-1 with TRBJ1-5; D unclear. This TCR was recovered from a male donor with early-stage non-small cell lung cancer. Sequenced here: normal lung tissue next to the tumor, sampled at surgery. CDR3 region: CGAREPEDEAQHF. The CDR3 DNA is TGCGGTGCTAGAGAACCAGAGGACGAAGCCCAGCATTTT.